The subject of this entry is one T cell receptor (beta chain). The record originates from a study of blood T cell repertoires in COVID-19. Looking at the study overall: The United States, Italy and Spain were the sources of the acute and convalescent COVID-19 samples.

The table came from immunoSEQ multiplex PCR; TCRdb's copy has only in-frame clones and leaves some out. The profile shows 300,000 to 350,000 clones, about 90% of them singletons. Enrolled through a virtual design, the participants were between 18 and 89 years of age and came from approximately 25 US areas. Among Cohort 3 donors, those recovered had two negative PCRs, clearance, or symptom resolution. The junction had 5 bases not matched to a gene; V was cut back by 3 bases and J by 4 bases. CDR3 length: 14 amino acids. Looked up from germline, CDR1 is SEHNR and CDR2 is FQNEAQ (reference sequence). This chain links TRBV7-9 with TRBJ1-2; 7 positions agree with TRBD1. Sequencing was carried out using PBMCs or T cells enriched from blood (not recorded which). The clonotype comes from a man between 25 and 39 years old who had recovered from COVID-19. This chain's CDR3 is CASSLTGSAYGYTF. Written as DNA, the CDR3 is TGTGCCAGCAGCTTGACAGGGTCCGCCTATGGCTACACCTTC.